The source of this T cell receptor (beta chain) is a study of technical replicates of blood from a handful of donors. Libraries were prepared by immunoSEQ multiplex PCR; TCRdb keeps only in-frame clonotypes and omits some of them. Of tens of thousands of clones in the sample, around 90% are singletons; the top ten hold roughly 5%. V shed 4 bases, J shed 4 bases, and the junction held 2 bases outside the gene matches. The CDR3 sequence is 13 residues long. Germline-derived CDR1 and CDR2 are SNHLY and FYNNEI. The sequenced sample consisted of PBMCs. This clonotype originated in a human donor in good health. Some clones in this sample may be carry-over from other donors' samples. The rearrangement joins TRBV2 to TRBJ2-5; 8 nucleotides line up with TRBD1. The CDR3 DNA follows: TGTGCCAGCAGTGGACAGGGGATAGAGACCCAGTACTTC. Protein product: CASSGQGIETQYF. The full variable domain, completed using reference TRBV2 and TRBJ2-5, is EPEVTQTPSHQVTQMGQEVILRCVPISNHLYFYWYRQILGQKVEFLVSFYNNEISEKSEIFDDQFSVERPDGSNFTLKIRSTKLEDSAMYFCASSGQGIETQYFGPGTRLLVL.